The rows below give T cell receptor beta chains drawn from one sample of a study of post-analysis software for immune sequencing data. MiXCR was run by TCRdb on the PCR reads, yielding one entry per CDR3 protein. The sample has 450,000 to 650,000 distinct CDR3 sequences, about 40% seen once. Sequencing was performed on blood. Source of these receptors: a girl under 18 with multiple sclerosis. CDR3s include the opening cysteine and the closing phenylalanine or tryptophan. A D gene is named only where the DNA matches it firmly. A clone size is listed for some rows: how often the clone was seen (once, few, many), or a class if it is expanded.

v_gene: TRBV5-8
abundance: -
j_gene: TRBJ2-1
d_gene: -
CDR3aa: CACSPVHLSSYNEQFF
CDR3nt: TGTGCCTGCAGCCCTGTCCACCTAAGCTCCTACAATGAGCAGTTCTTC

v_gene: TRBV12-3/TRBV12-4
abundance: -
j_gene: TRBJ2-4
d_gene: -
CDR3aa: CAIVGAKNIQYF
CDR3nt: TGTGCCATCGTCGGGGCCAAAAACATTCAGTACTTC

v_gene: TRBV2
abundance: -
j_gene: TRBJ1-5
d_gene: -
CDR3aa: CASLRDSNQPQHF
CDR3nt: TGTGCCAGCCTCCGGGACAGCAATCAGCCCCAGCATTTT

v_gene: TRBV11-2
abundance: -
j_gene: TRBJ1-5
d_gene: -
CDR3aa: CASSLRVTQPQHF
CDR3nt: TGTGCCAGCAGCTTAAGGGTTACCCAGCCCCAGCATTTT

v_gene: TRBV7-9
abundance: -
j_gene: TRBJ2-1
d_gene: -
CDR3aa: CASSLAGRLRDEQFF
CDR3nt: TGTGCCAGCAGCTTAGCGGGCAGACTTAGGGATGAGCAGTTCTTC

v_gene: TRBV6-5
abundance: -
j_gene: TRBJ1-1
d_gene: -
CDR3aa: CAARTRGEAFF
CDR3nt: TGTGCCGCTAGAACCCGGGGCGAAGCTTTCTTT

v_gene: TRBV29-1
abundance: -
j_gene: TRBJ2-1
d_gene: -
CDR3aa: CSVEDIRWDNEQFF
CDR3nt: TGCAGCGTTGAAGACATTCGTTGGGACAATGAGCAGTTCTTC

v_gene: TRBV5-6
abundance: -
j_gene: TRBJ1-2
d_gene: -
CDR3aa: CASSTTNYGYTF
CDR3nt: TGTGCCAGCAGCACAACTAACTATGGCTACACCTTC

v_gene: TRBV6-1
abundance: -
j_gene: TRBJ2-5
d_gene: -
CDR3aa: CASSSDPGHKETQYF
CDR3nt: TGTGCCAGCAGTAGCGATCCGGGGCATAAAGAGACCCAGTACTTC

v_gene: TRBV10-2
abundance: -
j_gene: TRBJ2-7
d_gene: -
CDR3aa: CASSEWGSPYEQYF
CDR3nt: TGCGCCAGCAGTGAGTGGGGGTCCCCCTACGAGCAGTACTTC

v_gene: TRBV9
abundance: once
j_gene: TRBJ1-2
d_gene: -
CDR3aa: CANSSDRGWSHGYTF
CDR3nt: TGTGCCAACAGCTCTGACCGAGGTTGGAGTCATGGCTACACCTTC

v_gene: TRBV4-1
abundance: many
j_gene: TRBJ2-5
d_gene: -
CDR3aa: CASSQEGESETQYF
CDR3nt: TGCGCCAGCAGCCAAGAGGGGGAGAGCGAGACCCAGTACTTC

v_gene: TRBV20-1
abundance: -
j_gene: TRBJ2-3
d_gene: TRBD2
CDR3aa: CSARAGENRDTQYF
CDR3nt: TGCAGTGCTAGGGCGGGGGAGAATCGTGATACGCAGTATTTT

v_gene: TRBV27
abundance: few
j_gene: TRBJ2-1
d_gene: -
CDR3aa: CASSWFNEQFF
CDR3nt: TGTGCCAGCAGTTGGTTTAATGAGCAGTTCTTC

v_gene: TRBV29-1
abundance: -
j_gene: TRBJ1-5
d_gene: -
CDR3aa: CSVSESGGDQPQHF
CDR3nt: TGCAGCGTTTCCGAAAGTGGCGGGGATCAGCCCCAGCATTTT

v_gene: TRBV12-3/TRBV12-4
abundance: few
j_gene: TRBJ2-5
d_gene: -
CDR3aa: CASNARDQGRETQYF
CDR3nt: TGTGCCAGCAACGCCCGGGACCAGGGCCGGGAGACCCAGTACTTC

v_gene: TRBV5-1
abundance: -
j_gene: TRBJ2-2
d_gene: -
CDR3aa: CASSWTWSSTGELFF
CDR3nt: TGCGCCAGCAGCTGGACCTGGAGCTCCACCGGGGAGCTGTTTTTT

v_gene: TRBV12-3/TRBV12-4
abundance: -
j_gene: TRBJ1-2
d_gene: -
CDR3aa: CASSPFGGLGYTF
CDR3nt: TGTGCCAGCAGTCCATTTGGGGGGCTCGGCTACACCTTC

v_gene: TRBV29-1
abundance: -
j_gene: TRBJ1-2
d_gene: -
CDR3aa: CSVEDRVRDGYTF
CDR3nt: TGCAGCGTTGAAGATCGGGTACGGGACGGCTACACCTTC

v_gene: TRBV12-3/TRBV12-4
abundance: -
j_gene: TRBJ2-7
d_gene: TRBD1
CDR3aa: CASSWTGGDWGQYF
CDR3nt: TGTGCCAGCAGTTGGACAGGGGGCGATTGGGGGCAGTACTTC

v_gene: TRBV20-1
abundance: few
j_gene: TRBJ2-5
d_gene: -
CDR3aa: CSARGHRETQYF
CDR3nt: TGCAGTGCTCGGGGACATAGGGAGACCCAGTACTTC

v_gene: TRBV12-3/TRBV12-4
abundance: -
j_gene: TRBJ1-6
d_gene: -
CDR3aa: CASSLENSPLHF
CDR3nt: TGTGCCAGCAGTTTGGAGAATTCACCCCTCCACTTT

v_gene: TRBV6-6
abundance: few
j_gene: TRBJ2-3
d_gene: -
CDR3aa: CASKSGSGDTQYF
CDR3nt: TGTGCCAGCAAGTCAGGCTCAGGAGATACGCAGTATTTT

v_gene: TRBV6-1
abundance: -
j_gene: TRBJ2-1
d_gene: TRBD1
CDR3aa: CASSGKGQGAKNEQFF
CDR3nt: TGTGCCAGCAGTGGGAAAGGACAGGGGGCTAAAAATGAGCAGTTCTTC

v_gene: TRBV28
abundance: few
j_gene: TRBJ2-6
d_gene: -
CDR3aa: CASSPGERANVLTF
CDR3nt: TGTGCCAGCAGCCCAGGGGAGCGGGCCAACGTCCTGACTTTC

v_gene: TRBV28
abundance: -
j_gene: TRBJ2-1
d_gene: -
CDR3aa: CASSPAYNEQFF
CDR3nt: TGTGCCAGCAGTCCAGCCTACAATGAGCAGTTCTTC

v_gene: TRBV29-1
abundance: -
j_gene: TRBJ1-2
d_gene: -
CDR3aa: CSVGGLREGGYTF
CDR3nt: TGCAGCGTTGGCGGCCTTAGGGAGGGCGGCTACACCTTC

v_gene: TRBV12-3/TRBV12-4
abundance: -
j_gene: TRBJ1-4
d_gene: TRBD1
CDR3aa: CASSSYPGQGNEKLFF
CDR3nt: TGTGCCAGCAGTTCCTACCCGGGACAGGGTAATGAAAAACTGTTTTTT

v_gene: TRBV12-3/TRBV12-4
abundance: -
j_gene: TRBJ1-2
d_gene: -
CDR3aa: CASRKRDYGYTF
CDR3nt: TGTGCCAGCAGGAAAAGAGACTATGGCTACACCTTC

v_gene: TRBV12-3/TRBV12-4
abundance: few
j_gene: TRBJ2-1
d_gene: -
CDR3aa: CASSLGLGYNEQFF
CDR3nt: TGTGCCAGCAGTTTGGGGTTGGGCTACAATGAGCAGTTCTTC

v_gene: TRBV5-1
abundance: -
j_gene: TRBJ2-3
d_gene: -
CDR3aa: CASSLGTRRRTDTQYF
CDR3nt: TGCGCCAGCAGCTTGGGGACAAGGCGCCGCACAGATACGCAGTATTTT

v_gene: TRBV12-3/TRBV12-4
abundance: -
j_gene: TRBJ2-3
d_gene: -
CDR3aa: CASSPDWTAGDTQYF
CDR3nt: TGTGCCAGCAGCCCCGACTGGACGGCGGGAGATACGCAGTATTTT

v_gene: TRBV4-1
abundance: -
j_gene: TRBJ2-4
d_gene: -
CDR3aa: CASSPPLSRENIQYF
CDR3nt: TGCGCCAGCAGCCCCCCCCTCTCGAGGGAAAACATTCAGTACTTC

v_gene: TRBV2
abundance: few
j_gene: TRBJ2-7
d_gene: -
CDR3aa: CASRWTEKGNWDEQYF
CDR3nt: TGTGCCAGCAGGTGGACAGAGAAGGGTAACTGGGACGAGCAGTACTTC

v_gene: TRBV27
abundance: -
j_gene: TRBJ2-5
d_gene: TRBD2
CDR3aa: CASSFGTSGRPWETQYF
CDR3nt: TGTGCCAGCAGTTTCGGGACTAGCGGGAGGCCCTGGGAGACCCAGTACTTC